The T cell receptor beta chain described here comes from a study of blood T cell repertoires in COVID-19. Background on the study: T cells, B-cell-depleted T cells, or PBMCs supplied cDNA or gDNA.

As concerns this clone: At one end, the junction sequence differs from germline, possibly due to a read error.

The participants were between about 18 and 95 years old and came from some 25 US areas. The repertoire was sequenced with immunoSEQ multiplex PCR; TCRdb's copy has only in-frame clones and lacks some. Counted here are under 400,000 clones, roughly 85% occurring once; the ten biggest clones make up around 4.4%. This CDR3 region has 13 residues. CDR1 is SGHNT and CDR2 is YYREEE in the germline V gene (reference sequence). This TCR was sampled from a middle-aged woman with acute COVID-19. Sequenced: PBMCs or T cells enriched from blood (not recorded which). V is TRBV5-4 and J is TRBJ2-1, with 7 bases identical to TRBD2. The chain's CDR3 is CASSLEGPGGSLF. DNA for the CDR3: TGTGCCAGCAGCTTGGAGGGACCGGGGGGTTCCCTCTTC.